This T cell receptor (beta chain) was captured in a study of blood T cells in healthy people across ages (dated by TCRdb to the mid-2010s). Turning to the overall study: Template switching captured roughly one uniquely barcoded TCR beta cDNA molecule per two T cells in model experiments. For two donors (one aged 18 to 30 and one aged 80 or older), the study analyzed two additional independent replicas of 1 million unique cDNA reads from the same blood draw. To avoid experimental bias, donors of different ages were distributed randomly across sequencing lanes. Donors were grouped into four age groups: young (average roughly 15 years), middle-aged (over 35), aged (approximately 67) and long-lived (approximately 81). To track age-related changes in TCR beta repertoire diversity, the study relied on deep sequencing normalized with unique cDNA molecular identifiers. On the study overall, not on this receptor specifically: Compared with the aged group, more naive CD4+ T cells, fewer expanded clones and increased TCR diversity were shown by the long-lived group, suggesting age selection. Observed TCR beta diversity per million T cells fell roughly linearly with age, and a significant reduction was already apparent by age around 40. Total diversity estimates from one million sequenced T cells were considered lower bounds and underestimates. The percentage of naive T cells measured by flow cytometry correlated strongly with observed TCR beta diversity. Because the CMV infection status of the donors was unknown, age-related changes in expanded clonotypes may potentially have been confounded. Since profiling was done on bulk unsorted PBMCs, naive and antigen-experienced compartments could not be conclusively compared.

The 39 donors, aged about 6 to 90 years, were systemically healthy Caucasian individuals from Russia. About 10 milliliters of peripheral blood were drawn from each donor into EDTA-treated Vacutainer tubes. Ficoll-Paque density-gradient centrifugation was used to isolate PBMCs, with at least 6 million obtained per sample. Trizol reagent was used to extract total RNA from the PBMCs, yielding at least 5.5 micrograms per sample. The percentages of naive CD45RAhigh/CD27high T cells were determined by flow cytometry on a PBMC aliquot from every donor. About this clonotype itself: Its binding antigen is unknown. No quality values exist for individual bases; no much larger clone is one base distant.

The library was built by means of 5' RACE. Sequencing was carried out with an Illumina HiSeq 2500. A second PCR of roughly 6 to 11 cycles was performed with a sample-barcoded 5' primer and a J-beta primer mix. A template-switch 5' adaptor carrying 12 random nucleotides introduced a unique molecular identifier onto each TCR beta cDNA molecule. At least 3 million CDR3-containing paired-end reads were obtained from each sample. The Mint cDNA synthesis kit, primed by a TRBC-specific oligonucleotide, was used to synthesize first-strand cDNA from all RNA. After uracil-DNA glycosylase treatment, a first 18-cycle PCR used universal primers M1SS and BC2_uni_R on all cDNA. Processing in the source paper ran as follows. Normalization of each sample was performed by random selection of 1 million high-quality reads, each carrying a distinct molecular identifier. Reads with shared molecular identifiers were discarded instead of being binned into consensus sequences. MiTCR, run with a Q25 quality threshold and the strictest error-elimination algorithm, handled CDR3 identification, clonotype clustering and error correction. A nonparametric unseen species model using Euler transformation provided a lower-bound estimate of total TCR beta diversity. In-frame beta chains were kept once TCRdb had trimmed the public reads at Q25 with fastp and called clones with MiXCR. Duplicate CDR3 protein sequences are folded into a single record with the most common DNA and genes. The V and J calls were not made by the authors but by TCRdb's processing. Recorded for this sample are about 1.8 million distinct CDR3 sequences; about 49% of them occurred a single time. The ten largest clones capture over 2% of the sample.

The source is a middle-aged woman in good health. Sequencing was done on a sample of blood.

DNA sequence: TGTGCCACCAGTGATTCCCAACGATCGGGGGGGAGCTACAATGAGCAGTTCTTC. This sequence encodes CATSDSQRSGGSYNEQFF. The V and J segments used are TRBV24-1 and TRBJ2-1, with 8 middle bases fitting TRBD2. The CDR3 measures 18 amino acids from cysteine to phenylalanine. Solely the CDR3 DNA is kept, with 54 bases framed from the first base. Trimming takes 2 bases off V and 3 bases off J; junction bases not matched to a gene: 11. Taken from the germline V gene, the CDR1 and CDR2 loops are KGHDR and SFDVKD.